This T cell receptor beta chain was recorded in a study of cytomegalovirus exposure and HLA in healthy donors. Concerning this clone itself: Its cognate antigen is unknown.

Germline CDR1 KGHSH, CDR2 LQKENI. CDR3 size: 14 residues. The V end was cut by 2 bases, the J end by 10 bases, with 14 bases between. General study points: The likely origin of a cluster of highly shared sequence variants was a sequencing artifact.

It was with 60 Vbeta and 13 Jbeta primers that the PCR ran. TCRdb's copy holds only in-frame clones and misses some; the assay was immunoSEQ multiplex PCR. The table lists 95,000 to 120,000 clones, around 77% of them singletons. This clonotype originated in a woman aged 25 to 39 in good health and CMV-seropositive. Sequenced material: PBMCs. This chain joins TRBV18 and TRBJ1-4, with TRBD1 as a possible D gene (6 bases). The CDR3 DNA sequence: TGTGCCAGCTCACCATCAGGCGAAGGGGGAAAACTGTTTTTT. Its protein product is CASSPSGEGGKLFF.